The 3 T cell receptor beta chains below all came from one sample that was sequenced in a study of blood T cells in healthy people across ages (dated by TCRdb to the mid-2010s). The method behind the library was 5' RACE. Reads for this sample came from an Illumina HiSeq 2500. A second PCR of about 6 to 12 cycles was run with a J-beta primer mix and a sample-barcoded 5' primer. The public reads were reprocessed in TCRdb via fastp at Q25 and MiXCR, keeping in-frame beta chains. Every entry covers one CDR3 protein and lists the most common genes and DNA from its rows. Counted in this sample were 600,000 to 1,000,000 distinct CDR3 sequences; 20% to 30% of them appeared once. Of the sample, more than 3% is held by the ten largest clones. The sample also formed part of further work on T cells of mothers and their children.

Input material: blood. The receptors shown here come from a boy younger than 18 in good health.

The chain recombines TRBV4-2 with TRBJ2-1; no definite D call. The CDR3 is 15 residues long. Germline CDR1 is LGHNA and CDR2 is YNFKEQ. V lost 2 bases and J lost 3, with 11 bases in between. This CDR3 is CASSQNLDNYNEQFF. DNA for the CDR3: TGTGCCAGCAGCCAAAATCTCGACAACTACAATGAGCAGTTCTTC.

The chain has TRBV19 and TRBJ2-5; 8 bases map to TRBD1. The end of the DNA fits TRBJ2-7 better, so the J call may be wrong. Germline CDR1 LNHDA, CDR2 SQIVND (reference sequence). The CDR3 runs to 14 residues. Here the CDR3 DNA reads TGTGTCAAAAAGTACAGGGGGAGCTCCTACGAGCAGTACTTC. Its protein is CVKKYRGSSYEQYF.

This clonotype has a handful of counts. This rearrangement joins TRBV4-3 to TRBJ2-4, with TRBD2 as a possible D gene (6 bases). CDR1 and CDR2 (germline): LGHNA, YSLEER. The CDR3 is 22 amino acids. Trimming took 4 bases from V and 2 from J, leaving 33 bases between them. The CDR3 is CASSRGQVCELCRESTKNIQYF. CDR3 bases: TGCGCCAGCAGCCGAGGACAAGTTTGTGAGTTATGTCGGGAGTCGACCAAAAACATTCAGTACTTC.